This TCR beta chain came from a study of cytomegalovirus exposure and HLA in healthy donors (dated by TCRdb to about 2017). With respect to the entire study: An earlier analysis of around 600 of the donors reported 250 to 350 Gb of sequence data and around 120 million unique TCR beta sequences from roughly 200 million T cells. The study was designed to test whether signatures of past pathogen exposure could be identified by cataloging public T cell receptors. To predict cytomegalovirus infection status, the study combined high-throughput TCR immunosequencing, statistical association of individual TCRs with disease status, and machine learning. A later genetic analysis took genome-wide SNP genotypes for about 55% of the roughly 670 donors and used that subset as a discovery cohort. Among about 360 genotyped donors of the cohort, an average of about 240,000 unique TCR beta nucleotide sequences were sequenced per donor, about a sixth of them non-productive. Of the 300 to 400 genotyped donors, approximately 82% fell in the genetic ancestry cluster associated with self-reported Caucasian donors. An earlier analysis of a few hundred of the donors applied high-throughput TCR beta sequencing to assess whether each TCR beta V gene segment acted as functional or pseudogenic. A later analysis re-analyzed previously published TCR beta repertoires from 600 to 850 donors and added high-resolution HLA genotyping to study TCR occurrence patterns. The T cell repertoires of under 700 subjects were profiled by immunosequencing and related to cytomegalovirus serostatus. Rather than using new phenotypic data, the later analysis identified candidate immune exposures from TCR beta sequences and from how often those sequences occurred across donors. Donor age, sex, ethnicity and CMV serostatus were compiled together with the repertoire data. Both class I and class II loci were covered by HLA typing, at four-digit resolution. Typing coverage differed by locus: A, B, C, DRB1 and DQB1 were typed in roughly 620-640 donors, DQA1 in roughly 500, DPA1 in 606, and DPB1 in around 440. In addition to the first cohort of 666 subjects, a separate validation cohort of approximately 130 different subjects was used. Every repertoire in the discovery cohort had been generated on one and the same sequencing platform. Around 330 gigabases of sequencing data and approximately 91 million unique TCR sequences made up an early release that covered some 640 HLA-typed donors. Roughly 5 DR-DQ haplotypes were handled as single units for association and clustering, since linkage in the cohort was strong. Findings and caveats that apply to the study as a whole: A later analysis associated about 16,000 TCR beta sequences with specific HLA alleles at a false discovery rate of 0.05. A further reported finding was that TCR beta sequences accurately predicted the HLA-A and HLA-B alleles for most subjects in the first cohort. In a later genetic analysis, a missense DCLRE1C variant was associated with V-gene and J-gene trimming of TCR beta chains, and the association was replicated in an independent cohort. A few of the identified cytomegalovirus-associated TCR beta chains were confirmed in vitro to be specific for cytomegalovirus antigens. In a later analysis, TCR association rates were found to vary across HLA loci, with the most associated TCRs seen for DRB1 alleles and the fewest for HLA-C alleles. Cytomegalovirus status was reported to be diagnosed by the classifier with high specificity and sensitivity in both the original and validation cohorts. A total of 150 to 200 TCR beta chains were listed by the study as associated with cytomegalovirus. HLA typing was unavailable for some donors at each locus, so association tests used only the typed subset. When HLA alleles, especially DR and DQ, strongly co-occurred, attributing TCR associations to individual alleles was difficult. CMV serostatus was the only immune exposure information available for the cohort. Compared with the roughly 700-donor mean, donors in an Asian-associated ancestry cluster had fewer N-insertions in productive TCRs, according to a later genetic analysis. An earlier analysis of 587 of the donors showed that most TCR beta V segments appeared in productive rearrangements either about 90% or about 30% of the time, which broadly matched IMGT annotations. Linkage disequilibrium might explain the correlated functional status among segregating V segments, but an unknown experimental factor could not be excluded. Compared with equally common non-associated chains, HLA-associated TCR beta chains in a later analysis were more clonally expanded and had lower generation probabilities. This cohort had only TCR beta chains sequenced, and the lack of alpha or paired-chain data limited which features could be detected. Most TCR sequences were seen in very few donors, while some public TCRs were found in many individuals. The 87-base-pair reads could not distinguish some IMGT-functional V segments, including TRBV6-2 and TRBV6-3, so those segments were excluded. Roughly uniform sequencing depth across donors was assumed in presence/absence analyses, although this assumption may not hold. The authors suggested that the approach could potentially be extended to other disease states and immunological phenotypes. The earlier analysis of some 540 of the donors excluded 15 to 20 rarely observed V segments, including chromosome 9 orphons, because counts were too low. A cluster of highly shared sequence variants was judged likely to represent a technical artifact of the sequencing pipeline. In a later analysis, several top co-occurrence clusters were reported to appear linked to parvovirus B19, influenza, CMV and Epstein-Barr virus. According to a later analysis, most CMV-associated TCR beta chains appeared to be HLA-restricted, and the HLA associations seemed to be driven largely by CMV exposure.

V is pared back by 0 bases and J by 1 base, with 4 bases lying between the germline termini. The germline V gene gives CDR1 as SGHRS and CDR2 as YFSETQ. The CDR3 has 13 amino acids, counting the end cysteine and phenylalanine. Of the read, only the CDR3 DNA is kept; its 39 bases are in frame from base 1. The cohort comprised 666 healthy bone marrow donors. At the time of sampling, every cohort member was nominally healthy, though immune exposures that went unrecorded were likely present. The donor tested CMV seropositive, placing the donor among the 250 to 350 seropositive members of the cohort. A peripheral blood sample was provided by each donor, and peripheral blood mononuclear cells were used for TCR beta sequencing. Genomic DNA was extracted from the blood cell samples with the Qiagen DNeasy Blood Extraction Kit. Library preparation employed the immunoSEQ multiplex PCR assay. For the multiplex PCR, a mixture combining 60 forward primers for TCR Vbeta segments and 13 reverse primers for TCR Jbeta segments was used. A multiplex PCR assay on genomic DNA amplified the CDR3 region of rearranged TCR beta genes. On the Illumina HiSeq System, the amplified TCR beta libraries were sequenced as 87-base-pair reads. The original pipeline was this. In a later analysis, 70 million to 95 million unique TCR beta chains were counted across the roughly 610 repertoires, and around 10 million of these chains were shared by at least two donors. To remove PCR and sequencing errors, raw reads were error-corrected and collapsed into unique sequences using a nearest-neighbor algorithm that merged closely related sequences. Alignment of CDR3 sequences to IMGT reference sequences was used to assign V, D and J gene segments. For a sequence to be retained, a match of at least six nucleotides to both a V gene segment and a J gene segment was required. A rearrangement was called productive if the CDR3 had no stop codons and remained in frame with V and J, and every other rearrangement was called non-productive. Following IMGT convention, CDR3 was defined as the stretch from the second conserved V-encoded cysteine to the conserved J-encoded phenylalanine. The earlier analysis of some 600 of the donors excluded sequences that lacked an unambiguous match to a single V gene segment. In an earlier analysis of about 590 of the donors, a V segment was called functional when productive rearrangements were above 56.7%, and segregating when the standard deviation between donors exceeded 5%. A statistical classification framework was built to diagnose cytomegalovirus status from the catalog of TCR beta chain sequences. In a later analysis, TCR nucleotide sequences were compared against IMGT/GENE-DB human TR gene sequences so that V and J genes could be assigned. The TCRdist pipeline was used in a later analysis to assign CDR3 sequences and most-parsimonious VDJ recombination scenarios. In a later analysis, each TCR beta chain was defined by its CDR3 amino acid sequence together with its V-gene family, and reads without a unique V-gene family were excluded. A later analysis removed 550 to 700 highly shared, low-generation-probability nucleotide sequences to deal with suspected cross-contamination and a sequencing artifact. In a later analysis, a clonal expansion index was calculated for each public chain from normalized within-repertoire ranks of inferred template counts. In a later analysis, generation probabilities were computed with a VDJ recombination model fitted to out-of-frame rearrangements, and the resulting probabilities were checked against IGoR. A later analysis scored TCR-TCR, TCR-HLA and TCR-CMV co-occurrence with hypergeometric tests, applying a repertoire-size bias correction to TCR pairs. A later analysis estimated false discovery rates by permuting HLA or CMV assignments 20 times. In a later analysis, co-occurring TCRs were grouped using DBSCAN, and TCRdist sequence similarity was added for clustering within HLA-allele-positive subsets. For co-occurrence clustering, repertoires with fewer than 30,000 or more than 120,000 public chains were excluded, along with five or six repertoires with anomalous nucleotide sharing. Entries here come from immuneACCESS through TCRdb and include only in-frame sequences with V and J called. Some clones fail to appear in such tables; in the studies checked, an unresolved V gene covers under half of the shortfall, and the cause of the remainder is unknown. V and J calls and clone size come straight from that table; D and trimming were deduced from the DNA. Across this sample there are roughly 130,000 clones, with 65% to 90% seen only once. The top ten clones comprise around 10% of the sample.

Note on this clone: What this receptor recognizes is not known. It has no much larger one-base neighbor in the sample; base qualities were not kept. The sample contains more than one DNA sequence encoding this CDR3.

The specimen sequenced was PBMCs. Recombination linked TRBV5-1 to TRBJ2-5; a confident D gene designation cannot be given. This clonotype originated in a male donor in good health and CMV-seropositive. The CDR3 region reads CASSLDSQETQYF. The bases read TGCGCCAGCAGCTTGGACAGCCAAGAGACCCAGTACTTC.